This T cell receptor (beta chain) comes out of a study of shared clonotypes between healthy human individuals. Across the study: Three plates were used per donor for CD4 naive, three for CD4 memory, two for CD8 naive and one for CD8 memory.

Regarding this clone: Its antigen remains unidentified.

Positively selected for CCR7, the CD45RO-negative cells used as naive CD8 cells excluded terminally differentiated effector memory CD45RA+ cells. General study results and limits: A few donors had 5% to 6% of their naive CD4 clonotypes in common.

Deep level was the assay's run setting. The assay was immunoSEQ multiplex PCR, and TCRdb's table has in-frame clones only and misses some. Of 1.5 million to 2.5 million clones in the sample, roughly 95% were seen once. The CDR3 consists of 12 residues. Trimming pared 2 bases from V and 3 bases from J, leaving 8 bases between. The germline gives CDR1 GTSNPN, CDR2 SVGIG (reference sequence). V usage is TRBV30 and J usage is TRBJ2-7; D gene ambiguous. The sequencing input was naive CD8+ T cells sorted from blood. This receptor was taken from a man aged 18-30 years in good health. The CDR3 region is CAWSPYGYEQYF. The CDR3 coding sequence is TGTGCCTGGAGTCCTTATGGCTACGAGCAGTACTTC.